Reported below is one T cell receptor beta chain. Sequence at one end of the junction differs from germline and may be a read error. The data are from a study of T cells in Graves' hyperthyroidism and ophthalmopathy. At least 3 on the Clinical Activity Score was recorded for ophthalmopathy patients, who also had NOSPECS grade at least 4 and duration under 3 months. The study left out patients who had uncontrolled infection, other autoimmune disease, pregnancy or lactation. From RNA transcripts, TCR beta CDR3 regions were amplified. Primed by the HTBI set, a first-round RT-PCR was run on the TCR CDR3. One entry per CDR3 protein, called by TCRdb with MiXCR from the multiplex PCR reads. The repertoire holds hundreds of thousands of distinct CDR3 sequences, with approximately 14% as singletons. The CDR3 is 16 residues long. CDR1 is LNHDA and CDR2 is SQIVND in the germline V gene (reference sequence).

Sequenced input: blood. The clonotype originates from a man aged 18 to 30 with Graves' ophthalmopathy. The rearrangement joins TRBV19 to TRBJ2-1; the D gene is possibly TRBD1 (8 bases). CDR3 amino acids: CASSTRQGRAYNEQFF. The CDR3 DNA sequence: TGTGCCAGTAGTACCCGACAGGGGAGGGCCTACAACGAGCAGTTCTTC. The whole variable domain, filled in from reference TRBV19 and TRBJ2-1, reads DGGITQSPKYLFRKEGQNVTLSCEQNLNHDAMYWYRQDPGQGLRLIYYSQIVNDFQKGDIAEGYSVSREKKESFPLTVTSAQKNPTAFYLCASSTRQGRAYNEQFFGPGTRLTVL.